This T cell receptor beta chain was obtained from a study of regulatory T cells in long-lasting Graves disease. Arm-PCR of CDR3 regions with iRepertoire HTBI primers generated TCR beta libraries. How the authors handled the data: The samples included approximately 60 TRBV and roughly 14 TRBJ segments. One entry per CDR3 protein results from TCRdb running MiXCR on the multiplex PCR reads. These V and J calls are TCRdb output, not the study's own analysis. This sample yields 430,000 or so distinct CDR3 sequences, of which roughly a fifth are seen a single time; roughly an eighth belongs to the top ten. Looked up from germline, CDR1 is DFQATT and CDR2 is SNEGSKA (reference sequence). The CDR3 length is 17 residues. J lost 3 bases, V lost 6 bases, and 11 bases had no gene match. Time point defined: persistent/refractory GD, antithyroid drugs over 5 years with positive TRAb. Construction of the TCR library relied on RNA isolated from PBMCs. American Thyroid Association guidelines served as the basis for diagnosing Graves' disease.

The TCR was taken from a female donor with Graves disease. The V gene is TRBV20-1, the J gene TRBJ2-4; the match to TRBD2 covers 13 bases. Sequences were derived from peripheral blood mononuclear cells (PBMCs), sampled when the disease was refractory, from a patient treated with antithyroid drugs. For the CDR3, the DNA is TGCAGTGCCGAGACTACTAGCGGGAGGGGTGGCAAAAACATTCAGTACTTC. Translation: CSAETTSGRGGKNIQYF.